The present T cell receptor beta chain was sequenced within a study of T cell changes during pregnancy in multiple sclerosis. TCRdb's copy holds only in-frame clones and misses some; the assay was immunoSEQ multiplex PCR. In the table there are about 31,000 clones, roughly 90% of which are singletons. Trimming took 0 bases from V and 2 from J, leaving 10 bases between them. The CDR3 covers 15 residues. Germline V gives CDR1 MNHEY, CDR2 SVGAGI. The clonotype originates from a female donor with multiple sclerosis, enrolled in a pregnancy study. The sequencing used CD8+ T cells from peripheral blood mononuclear cells, collected in the second trimester of pregnancy. V usage is TRBV6-5 and J usage is TRBJ1-2, with D unresolved. In DNA, the CDR3 is TGTGCCAGCAGTTACTCGATGATGGCCAACTATGGCTACACCTTC. It is translated as CASSYSMMANYGYTF.